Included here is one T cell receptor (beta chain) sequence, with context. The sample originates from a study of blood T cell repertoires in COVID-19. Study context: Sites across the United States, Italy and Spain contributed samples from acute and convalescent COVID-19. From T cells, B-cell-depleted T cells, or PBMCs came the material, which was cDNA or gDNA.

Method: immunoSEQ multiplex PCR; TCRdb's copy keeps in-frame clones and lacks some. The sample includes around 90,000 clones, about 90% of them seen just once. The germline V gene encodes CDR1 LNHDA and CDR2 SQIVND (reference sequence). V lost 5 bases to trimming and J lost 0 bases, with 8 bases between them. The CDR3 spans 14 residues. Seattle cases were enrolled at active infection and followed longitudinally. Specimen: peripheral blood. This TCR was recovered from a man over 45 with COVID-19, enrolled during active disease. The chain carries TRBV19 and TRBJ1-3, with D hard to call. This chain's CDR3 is CASSLGSSGNTIYF. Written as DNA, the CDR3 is TGTGCCAGTAGTCTTGGGAGCTCTGGAAACACCATATATTTT.